Sequencing of this T cell receptor (beta chain) was carried out in a study of shared clonotypes between healthy human individuals. Repertoires were generated with immunoSEQ multiplex PCR, while TCRdb's copy carries only in-frame clones and drops some. The repertoire holds hundreds of thousands of clones, with about 74% as singletons. This CDR3 is 13 amino acids long. Trimming took 5 bases from V and 3 from J, leaving 11 bases between them. Germline-derived CDR1 and CDR2 are MGHDK and SYGVNS. Sequencing was carried out using PBMCs. V gene TRBV25-1 combines with J gene TRBJ2-7, with D maybe TRBD1 (6 bases). The source of this sequence is a middle-aged woman in good health. Some clones in this sample may be carry-over from other donors' samples. The CDR3 region is CASSPGQFYEQYF. For the CDR3, the DNA is TGTGCCAGCAGTCCTGGACAGTTCTACGAGCAGTACTTC.